This paragraph covers one TCR beta chain sequence. This specimen comes from a study of blood T cell repertoires in COVID-19. The overall study: Samples came from the United States, Italy and Spain, spanning acute and convalescent COVID-19. PBMCs, B-cell-depleted T cells, or T cells were the source of the cDNA or gDNA that made up the material.

V gave up 4 bases and J gave up 2 bases, with 14 bases separating them. CDR3 length: 15 residues. Per germline, CDR1 KGHDR and CDR2 SFDVKD. Per the study methods: Researchers report that nucleated cell counts were estimated from reference gene primer amplification. Clones were read by immunoSEQ multiplex PCR, and TCRdb kept only the in-frame ones, dropping some. That table supplies the V and J calls and clone size; D and trimming were determined from the DNA. The table records over 40,000 clones, around nine tenths of them present only once. The chain joins TRBV24-1 to TRBJ2-7; TRBD1 might be the D (6 bases). Sequenced material: peripheral blood. The TCR sequence derives from a woman of 80 years or more with acute or convalescent COVID-19. The DNA of the CDR3 is TGTGCCACCAGTGAAGGTGGGCAGGGGACCTACGAGCAGTACTTC. This translates into CATSEGGQGTYEQYF.